Listed below are T cell receptor beta chains from one sample, sequenced in a study of blood T cell repertoires in COVID-19. TCRdb's table, derived via immunoSEQ multiplex PCR, lists solely in-frame clones and lacks some. The table includes 320,000 or so clones, 89% detected once. The sequencing input was PBMCs or T cells enriched from blood (not recorded which). These receptors came from a man aged 55-75 years who had recovered from COVID-19. The CDR3 runs from the conserved cysteine through the conserved F or W. The D gene is left open where the match is weak. Not all rows give a size; the values are once, few, many and, for expanded clones, a class.

cdr3_nt	cdr3_aa	v_call	j_call	d_call	clone_size
TGTGCCAGCAGCGAATCAGTACAGGGCACTAATCAGCCCCAGCATTTT	CASSESVQGTNQPQHF	TRBV13	TRBJ1-5	.	.
TGTGCCAGCTCCTCCGGCAATGAGCAGTTCTTC	CASSSGNEQFF	TRBV18	TRBJ2-1	.	.
TGTGCCAGCAGCTTAGGATCAGTCATGAACACTGAAGCTTTCTTT	CASSLGSVMNTEAFF	TRBV7-6	TRBJ1-1	.	.
TGTGCCAGCAGCTTTTCGGCAACTAATGAAAAACTGTTTTTT	CASSFSATNEKLFF	TRBV7-2	TRBJ1-4	.	.
TGCGCCAGCAGCGGACAGGGCACCGGGGAGCTGTTTTTT	CASSGQGTGELFF	TRBV5-1	TRBJ2-2	TRBD1	.
TGTGCCAGTAGTCCCGACAGGGGAACTGGAAACACCATATATTTT	CASSPDRGTGNTIYF	TRBV19	TRBJ1-3	TRBD1	few
TGTGCCAGCAGCCCCCAGGGGGGACTAGCGGGCACAGATACGCAGTATTTT	CASSPQGGLAGTDTQYF	TRBV3-1/TRBV3-2	TRBJ2-3	TRBD2	.
TGCGCCAGCAGCTTCAACGGTGGGGCAGGGGCTTGGATTGTGAACTTT	CASSFNGGAGAWIVNF	TRBV5-1	TRBJ1-1	.	.
TGTGCCAGCAGCCAACCTAGCGGATCCTACGAGCAGTACTTC	CASSQPSGSYEQYF	TRBV4-2	TRBJ2-7	TRBD2	.
TGCGCCAGCAGCTTAGAGGGAGTGAGTTCACCCCTCCACTTT	CASSLEGVSSPLHF	TRBV5-1	TRBJ1-6	.	.
TGTGCCAGTAGCCGGGACAGGGGAGACACTGAAGCTTTCTTT	CASSRDRGDTEAFF	TRBV19	TRBJ1-1	TRBD1	once
TGTGCCAGCAGCCGAGAGACTAGCGGGAATGAGCAGTTCTTC	CASSRETSGNEQFF	TRBV3-1/TRBV3-2	TRBJ2-1	TRBD2	.
TGTGCCACCAGTGAAGGTGGATGGGGACTAGCGGGAAGGAAGACCCAGTACTTC	CATSEGGWGLAGRKTQYF	TRBV24-1	TRBJ2-5	TRBD2	.
TGTGCCAGCAGCTTCGGGAACAGGGAGGGCATTCAGTACTTC	CASSFGNREGIQYF	TRBV11-3	TRBJ2-4	.	few
TGTGCCAGCAGTACCTCACAGGGTAAATACGAGCAGTACTTC	CASSTSQGKYEQYF	TRBV28	TRBJ2-7	.	.
TGTGCTAGTGCTCGTAGCTCGAATGAGCAGTTCTTC	CASARSSNEQFF	TRBV12-5	TRBJ2-1	.	once
TGTGCCAGCTCCAACTCACCCCTCGGAGGGCCTATCCCCTACGAGCAGTACTTC	CASSNSPLGGPIPYEQYF	TRBV18	TRBJ2-7	.	.
TGTGCCAGCAGTTTACTGGGGGCGCCCTCTGGAAACACCATATATTTT	CASSLLGAPSGNTIYF	TRBV27	TRBJ1-3	.	.
TGTGCCAGCAGTGAAAGGGGGTCCACAAACTATGGCTACACCTTC	CASSERGSTNYGYTF	TRBV6-1	TRBJ1-2	.	.
TGTGCCAGCAGTTTGTCAGGGGGCGCCGGGACTAGCGGGAGGGCCTACGAGCAGTACTTC	CASSLSGGAGTSGRAYEQYF	TRBV28	TRBJ2-7	TRBD2	.
TGTGCCAGCAGTAACTTCGGGTTGGCCTATGGCTACACCTTC	CASSNFGLAYGYTF	TRBV28	TRBJ1-2	.	.
TGTGCCAGCAGTCCCTACGGAGGGAGCAATCAGCCCCAGCATTTT	CASSPYGGSNQPQHF	TRBV25-1	TRBJ1-5	.	.
TGTGCCACCAGGGGACAGGGGGAAAATCAGCCCCAGCATTTT	CATRGQGENQPQHF	TRBV24-1	TRBJ1-5	TRBD1	once
TGTGCCAGCTCACCCAACCCACTAGCGGGAGGCTGGAATGAGCAGTTCTTC	CASSPNPLAGGWNEQFF	TRBV18	TRBJ2-1	TRBD2	once